Shown below are 18 T cell receptor beta chains from a single sample sequenced in a study of T cells in Graves' hyperthyroidism and ophthalmopathy. From RNA transcripts, TCR beta CDR3 regions were amplified. First-round RT-PCR of the TCR CDR3 relied on the HTBI primer set. A single record per CDR3 protein comes from TCRdb applying MiXCR to the multiplex PCR reads. The sample has fewer than 450,000 distinct CDR3 sequences, 15% to 20% seen once. Sequenced sample: blood. The origin of the receptors is a woman under 40 with Graves' hyperthyroidism that later progressed to Graves' ophthalmopathy.

This clonotype has a count of ten or more. The chain uses TRBV7-2 and TRBJ2-1, with 8 nucleotides matching TRBD2. With 6 bases clipped from V and 1 base from J, the junction kept 2 bases outside the gene matches. The CDR3 consists of 14 residues. Germline lookup yields CDR1 SGHTA and CDR2 FQGNSA. The CDR3 nucleotides are TGTGCCAGCAGGCCGGGGGGGTCCTACAATGAGCAGTTCTTC. Protein sequence: CASRPGGSYNEQFF.

This clonotype was observed a handful of times. V is TRBV25-1 and J is TRBJ2-1; 7 bases fit TRBD1. The CDR3 has 16 amino acids. In germline, CDR1 is MGHDK, CDR2 SYGVNS. With 5 bases clipped from V and 2 bases from J, the junction kept 9 bases outside the gene matches. The DNA of the CDR3 is TGTGCCAGCAGTCCCCACAGGGGATTGACCTACAATGAGCAGTTCTTC. This codes for CASSPHRGLTYNEQFF.

The V call is TRBV6-6, the J call TRBJ1-6, with a weak D call TRBD1 (6 bases). V dropped 2 bases and J dropped 7 bases, with 12 bases sitting between them. Looked up from germline, CDR1 is MNHNY and CDR2 is SVGAGI (reference sequence). The CDR3 sequence is 15 residues long. CDR3 in DNA: TGTGCCAGCAGTTACACTCAGGGGAGAAATTCACCCCTCCACTTT. This gives the protein CASSYTQGRNSPLHF.

The chain links TRBV10-3 to TRBJ2-4, with D possibly being TRBD1 or TRBD2 (5 bases each). V lost 2 bases and J 0 bases, leaving 5 bases between the germline ends. The CDR3 sequence is 14 residues long. The germline CDR1 and CDR2 sequences are ENHRY and SYGVKD. The CDR3 bases are TGTGCCATCAGTGAGGGGACAGCCAAAAACATTCAGTACTTC. This codes for CAISEGTAKNIQYF.

Many counts were recorded for this clonotype. The chain joins TRBV28 to TRBJ2-7; D gene uncertain. V dropped 3 bases and J dropped 2 bases, with 8 bases sitting between them. CDR3 length: 13 amino acids. Germline-derived CDR1 and CDR2 are MDHEN and SYDVKM. CDR3 coding DNA: TGTGCCAGCAGTTTGGCGATGGCCTACGAGCAGTACTTC. It translates to CASSLAMAYEQYF.

The table lists this clonotype with many counts. The chain employs TRBV3-1 and TRBJ1-5; no clear D gene. Germline assignment: CDR1 LGHDT and CDR2 YNNKEL (reference sequence). The CDR3 covers 14 residues. Trimming removed 1 base from V and 6 bases from J, with 10 bases in between. As DNA, the CDR3 is TGTGCCAGCAGCCAAGTTCTGGGCGGTCAGCCCCAGCATTTT. It encodes CASSQVLGGQPQHF.

The sample holds many counts of this clonotype. J is TRBJ2-1 and V is TRBV2; 7 positions agree with TRBD2. V lost 8 bases, J lost 12 bases, and 13 bases stayed unmatched. The CDR3 sequence is 13 residues long. The germline V gene has CDR1 SNHLY and CDR2 FYNNEI. CDR3: CASVLAERGGQFF. In nucleotides, the CDR3 is TGTGCCAGCGTCCTAGCGGAGAGGGGTGGGCAGTTCTTC. Full variable domain (remainder filled in from reference TRBV2 and TRBJ2-1): EPEVTQTPSHQVTQMGQEVILRCVPISNHLYFYWYRQILGQKVEFLVSFYNNEISEKSEIFDDQFSVERPDGSNFTLKIRSTKLEDSAMYFCASVLAERGGQFFGPGTRLTVL.

The chain uses TRBV12-3 or TRBV12-4 and TRBJ1-5; TRBD1 matches at 11 bases. The CDR3 sequence is 15 residues long. V shed 3 bases and J 6 bases; nucleotides not matched to a gene: 4. The CDR3 here is CASSFAGTGGQPQHF. CDR3 DNA sequence: TGTGCCAGCAGTTTTGCGGGGACAGGGGGTCAGCCCCAGCATTTT.

This clonotype was counted at least ten times. The V and J genes are TRBV7-9 and TRBJ2-7; 7 bases match TRBD1. CDR3 length: 16 residues. Germline-derived CDR1 and CDR2 are SEHNR and FQNEAQ (reference sequence). Germline trimming cut 1 base from V and 2 bases from J; bases unmatched to any gene: 8. The chain's CDR3 is CASSLERDSKPYEQYF. The CDR3, as DNA: TGTGCCAGCAGCTTAGAGAGGGACAGTAAGCCCTACGAGCAGTACTTC.

The table lists this clonotype with a few counts. The chain links TRBV6-1 to TRBJ2-3, with TRBD2 identical over 13 bases. Germline loops: CDR1 MNHNS, CDR2 SASEGT. The CDR3 loop spans 17 amino acids. V lost 5 bases and J lost 0; bases outside the gene matches: 5. The chain's CDR3 is CASSRLAGGSSTDTQYF. Here the CDR3 DNA reads TGTGCCAGCAGTCGACTAGCGGGGGGATCTAGCACAGATACGCAGTATTTT.

This clonotype came up many times. The chain carries TRBV6-5 and TRBJ1-2; TRBD1 matches 7 bases. In germline, CDR1 is MNHEY, CDR2 SVGAGI. The ends lost 4 bases at V and 7 bases at J; junction bases unmatched: 9. The CDR3 length is 14 residues. The CDR3 DNA is TGTGCCAGCAGTTTCGACAGGGAGGCAGCTGGCTACACCTTC. Translated: CASSFDREAAGYTF.

There are a few counts of this clonotype. The chain is built from TRBV7-2 and TRBJ2-7; D might be TRBD1 (5 bases). Trimming cost V 5 bases and J 0 bases, with 14 bases left between them. Germline assignment: CDR1 SGHTA and CDR2 FQGNSA. The CDR3 is 15 residues long. CDR3 nucleotides: TGTGCCAGCAGCCCCCAGGGTGGGCGCTCCTACGAGCAGTACTTC. This encodes CASSPQGGRSYEQYF.

In this sample, this clonotype turned up a few times. The chain uses TRBV10-3 and TRBJ2-7; D call uncertain. From germline, CDR1 is ENHRY and CDR2 SYGVKD. Trimming removed 0 bases at V and 3 bases at J, with 15 bases between. This CDR3 region has 16 residues. The chain's CDR3 is CAISESFAQKNYEQYF. The CDR3 DNA reads as TGTGCCATCAGTGAGTCATTCGCACAGAAAAACTACGAGCAGTACTTC.

This clonotype was counted at least ten times. V is TRBV19 and J is TRBJ2-2; D remains unclear. V was cut by 5 bases and J by 6 bases, with 7 bases left in between. CDR1 is LNHDA, CDR2 SQIVND, per germline (reference sequence). The CDR3 spans 12 residues. CDR3 DNA sequence: TGTGCCAGTAGTTGGAGCGCCGGGGAGCTGTTTTTT. Translating gives CASSWSAGELFF. Based on the CDR3 plus reference TRBV19 and TRBJ2-2, the full variable domain is DGGITQSPKYLFRKEGQNVTLSCEQNLNHDAMYWYRQDPGQGLRLIYYSQIVNDFQKGDIAEGYSVSREKKESFPLTVTSAQKNPTAFYLCASSWSAGELFFGEGSRLTVL.

In its sample, this clonotype was seen many times. The chain employs TRBV20-1 and TRBJ2-5; D is unresolved. The germline CDR1 and CDR2 sequences are DFQATT and SNEGSKA (reference sequence). CDR3 size: 15 residues. The germline V and J ends were trimmed by 0 bases and 4 bases, with 15 bases remaining between them. CDR3 loop: CSARDLSSQGETQYF. The CDR3 DNA is TGCAGTGCTAGAGATCTCAGTAGTCAAGGAGAGACCCAGTACTTC.

In this sample, this clonotype turned up a few times. The chain carries TRBV28 and TRBJ2-3; 12 bases agree with TRBD2. The CDR3 consists of 16 residues. The germline V gene encodes CDR1 MDHEN and CDR2 SYDVKM. The V gene end was trimmed by 6 bases and the J gene end by 4 bases; junction bases not matched to a gene: 8. The CDR3 region is CASRSRTSGVADTQYF. For the CDR3, the DNA is TGTGCCAGCAGGTCCCGGACTAGCGGGGTAGCAGATACGCAGTATTTT.

This clonotype was seen ten or more times. The chain links TRBV5-1 to TRBJ2-1, with D possibly called TRBD1 or TRBD2 (7 bases each). The CDR3 runs 13 residues. Per the germline V gene, CDR1 is SGHRS and CDR2 is YFSETQ. V shed 5 bases and J shed 8 bases, with 14 bases lying between them. The CDR3 DNA is TGCGCCAGCAGGGTCCAGGGGGGGGATGAGCAGTTCTTC. This gives the protein CASRVQGGDEQFF.

This clonotype has a count of ten or more. The chain is built from TRBV12-3 or TRBV12-4 and TRBJ2-7; D is possibly TRBD2 (6 bases). This CDR3 is 16 amino acids long. The V end lost 1 base, the J end lost 3 bases, and 16 bases lay between the germline ends. The CDR3 region has the DNA TGTGCCAGCAGTTTAGGCTACACCCTGGGAGGCTACGAGCAGTACTTC. It specifies CASSLGYTLGGYEQYF.